This TCR beta chain was profiled in a study of blood T cell repertoires in COVID-19. The V end was cut by 6 bases, the J end by 3 bases, with 15 bases between. Germline loops: CDR1 SNHLY, CDR2 FYNNEI. The CDR3 has 14 amino acids. Sequencing was performed with immunoSEQ multiplex PCR; in TCRdb, only in-frame clones are kept and a portion is missing. The table records fewer than 150,000 clones, under 85% of them present only once. The chain joins TRBV2 to TRBJ2-7, with no clear D. The TCR was taken from a man aged 25-40 years who had recovered from COVID-19. What was sequenced was PBMCs or T cells enriched from blood (not recorded which). In DNA form, the CDR3 reads TGTGCCAGCAGCCTCACGTACAATTACTACGAGCAGTACGTC. Protein sequence: CASSLTYNYYEQYV.